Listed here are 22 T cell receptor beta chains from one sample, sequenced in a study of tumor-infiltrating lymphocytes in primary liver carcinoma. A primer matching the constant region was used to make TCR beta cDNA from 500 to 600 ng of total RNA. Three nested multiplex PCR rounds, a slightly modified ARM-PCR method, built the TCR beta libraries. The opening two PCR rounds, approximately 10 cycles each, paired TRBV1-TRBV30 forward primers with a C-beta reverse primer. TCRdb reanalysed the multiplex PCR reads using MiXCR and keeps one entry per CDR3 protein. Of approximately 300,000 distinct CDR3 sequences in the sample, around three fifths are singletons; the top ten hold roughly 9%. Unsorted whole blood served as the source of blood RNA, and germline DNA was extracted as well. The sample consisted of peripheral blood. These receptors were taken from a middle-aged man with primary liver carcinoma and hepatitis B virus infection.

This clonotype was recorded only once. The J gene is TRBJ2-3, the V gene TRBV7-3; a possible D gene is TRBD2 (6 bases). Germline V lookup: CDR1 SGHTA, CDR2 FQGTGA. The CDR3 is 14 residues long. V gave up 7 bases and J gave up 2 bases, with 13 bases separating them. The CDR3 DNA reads TGTGCCAGCAAGCCGGGAGCTACCACAGATACGCAGTATTTT. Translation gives CASKPGATTDTQYF.

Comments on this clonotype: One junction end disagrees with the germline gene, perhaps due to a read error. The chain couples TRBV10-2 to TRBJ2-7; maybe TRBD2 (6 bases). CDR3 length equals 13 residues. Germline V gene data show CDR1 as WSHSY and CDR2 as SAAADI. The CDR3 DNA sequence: TGCGTCAGCAGTGATTGGACTAACAACGAGCAGTACTTC. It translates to CVSSDWTNNEQYF.

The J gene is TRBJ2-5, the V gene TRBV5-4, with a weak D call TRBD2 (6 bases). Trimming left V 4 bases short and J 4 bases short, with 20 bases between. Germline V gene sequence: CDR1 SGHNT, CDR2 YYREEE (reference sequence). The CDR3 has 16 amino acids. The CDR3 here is CASSPGGSVNRETQYF. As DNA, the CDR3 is TGTGCCAGCAGCCCCGGAGGGTCCGTCAATCGAGAGACCCAGTACTTC.

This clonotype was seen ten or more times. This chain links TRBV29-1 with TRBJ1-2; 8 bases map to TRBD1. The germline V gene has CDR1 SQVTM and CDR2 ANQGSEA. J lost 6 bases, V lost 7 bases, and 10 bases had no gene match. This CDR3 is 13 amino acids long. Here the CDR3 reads CSASQGAENGYTF. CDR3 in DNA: TGCAGCGCCTCGCAGGGGGCTGAGAATGGCTACACCTTC. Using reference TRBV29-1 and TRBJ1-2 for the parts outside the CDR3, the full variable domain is SAVISQKPSRDICQRGTSLTIQCQVDSQVTMMFWYRQQPGQSLTLIATANQGSEATYESGFVIDKFPISRPNLTFSTLTVSNMSPEDSSIYLCSASQGAENGYTFGSGTRLTVV.

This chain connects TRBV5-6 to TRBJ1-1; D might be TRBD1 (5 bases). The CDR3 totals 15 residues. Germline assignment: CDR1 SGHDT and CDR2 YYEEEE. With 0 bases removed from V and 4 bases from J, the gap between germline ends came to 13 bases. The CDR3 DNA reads TGTGCCAGCAGCTTGGTACCGACAGCAAGCACTGAAGCTTTCTTT. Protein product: CASSLVPTASTEAFF.

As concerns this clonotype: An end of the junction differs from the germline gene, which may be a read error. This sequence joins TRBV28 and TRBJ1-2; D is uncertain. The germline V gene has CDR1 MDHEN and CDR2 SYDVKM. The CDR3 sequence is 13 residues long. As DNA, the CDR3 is TGTGTCAGCAGTTTCCTTATAGGAGTCTCGCACACCTTC. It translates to CVSSFLIGVSHTF.

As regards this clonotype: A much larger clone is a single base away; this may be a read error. DNA for the CDR3: TGTGCCAGCAGATTAGTTACTAATGGCTACACCTTC. It codes for CASRLVTNGYTF. The V and J genes are TRBV12-3 or TRBV12-4 and TRBJ1-2, with unresolved D. The CDR3 spans 12 residues.

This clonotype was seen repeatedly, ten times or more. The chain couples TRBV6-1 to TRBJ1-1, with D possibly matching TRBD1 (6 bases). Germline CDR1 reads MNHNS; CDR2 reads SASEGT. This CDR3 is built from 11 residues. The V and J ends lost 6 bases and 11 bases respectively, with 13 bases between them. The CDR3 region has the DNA TGTGCCAGCAGGACAGGCCGGAGGGCTTTCTTT. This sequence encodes CASRTGRRAFF.

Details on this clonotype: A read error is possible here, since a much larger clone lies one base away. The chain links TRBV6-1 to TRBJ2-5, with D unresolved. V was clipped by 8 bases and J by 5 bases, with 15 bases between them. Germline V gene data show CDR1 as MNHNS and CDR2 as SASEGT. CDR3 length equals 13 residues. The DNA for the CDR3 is TGTGCCAGCGGCCGAGTATCGTGGGAGACCCAGTACTTC. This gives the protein CASGRVSWETQYF.

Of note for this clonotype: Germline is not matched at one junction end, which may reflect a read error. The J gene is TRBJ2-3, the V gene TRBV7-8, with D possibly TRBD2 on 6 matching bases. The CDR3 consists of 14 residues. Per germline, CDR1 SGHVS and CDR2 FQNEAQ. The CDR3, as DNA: TGTGCCGGCAGCTTCAGGAGGGAAACAGATACGCAGTATTTT. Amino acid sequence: CAGSFRRETDTQYF.

CDR3 residues: CASSLEPENSEAFF. In DNA, the CDR3 is TGTGCCAGCAGTTTAGAACCGGAAAACTCCGAAGCTTTCTTT. The V and J genes are TRBV28 and TRBJ1-1, with D unresolved. The CDR3 extends over 14 amino acids. V lost 2 bases and J lost 8, with 15 bases in between. Per germline, CDR1 MDHEN and CDR2 SYDVKM.

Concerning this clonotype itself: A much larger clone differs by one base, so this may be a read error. CDR3 residues: CVSTQIGGSTEAFF. The CDR3 coding sequence is TGTGTCAGCACCCAAATAGGGGGTAGCACTGAAGCTTTCTTT. The V call is TRBV6-2 or TRBV6-3, the J call TRBJ1-1, with D possibly TRBD1 on 6 matching bases. The CDR3 runs 14 residues. In germline, CDR1 is MNHEY, CDR2 SVGEGT.

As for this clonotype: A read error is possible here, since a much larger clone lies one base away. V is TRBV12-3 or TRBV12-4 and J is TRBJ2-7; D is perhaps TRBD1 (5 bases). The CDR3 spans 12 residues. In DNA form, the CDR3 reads TGTGCCAGCAGCCTTACAGGCTACAAGCAGTACTTC. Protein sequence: CASSLTGYKQYF.

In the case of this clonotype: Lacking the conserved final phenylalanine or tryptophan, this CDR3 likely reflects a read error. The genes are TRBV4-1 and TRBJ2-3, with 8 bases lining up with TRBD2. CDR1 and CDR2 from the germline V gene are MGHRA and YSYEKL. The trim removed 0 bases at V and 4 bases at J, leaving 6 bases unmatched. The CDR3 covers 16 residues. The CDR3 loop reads CASSQEGTRLADTQYL. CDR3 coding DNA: TGCGCCAGCAGCCAAGAAGGGACTAGATTAGCAGATACGCAGTATTTA.

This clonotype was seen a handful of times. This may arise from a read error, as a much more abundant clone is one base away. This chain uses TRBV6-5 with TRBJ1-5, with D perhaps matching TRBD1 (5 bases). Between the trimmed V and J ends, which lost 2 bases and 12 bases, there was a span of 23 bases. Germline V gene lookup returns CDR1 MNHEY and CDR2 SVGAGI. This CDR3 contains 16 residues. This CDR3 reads CASSYRAGGDGELQHF. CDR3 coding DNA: TGTGCCAGCAGTTACAGGGCCGGGGGGGATGGGGAGCTCCAGCATTTT.

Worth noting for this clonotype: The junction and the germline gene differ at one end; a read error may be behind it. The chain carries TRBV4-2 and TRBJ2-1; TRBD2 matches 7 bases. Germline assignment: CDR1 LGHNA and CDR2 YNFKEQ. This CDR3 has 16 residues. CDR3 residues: CASGQDMAGVGNEQFF. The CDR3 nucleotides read TGTGCCAGCGGCCAAGATATGGCGGGAGTGGGAAATGAGCAATTCTTC.

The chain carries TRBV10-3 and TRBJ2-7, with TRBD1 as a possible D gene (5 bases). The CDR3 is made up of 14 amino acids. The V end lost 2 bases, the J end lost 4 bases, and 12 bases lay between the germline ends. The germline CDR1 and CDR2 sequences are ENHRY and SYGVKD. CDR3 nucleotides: TGTGCCATCAGTGAGACCGACAGATATTACGAGCAGTACTTC. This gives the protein CAISETDRYYEQYF.

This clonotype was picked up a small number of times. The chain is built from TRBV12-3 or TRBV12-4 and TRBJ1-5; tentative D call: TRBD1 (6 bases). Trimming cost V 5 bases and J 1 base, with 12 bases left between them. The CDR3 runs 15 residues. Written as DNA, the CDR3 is TGTGCCAGCAGTGAACAGGGCATGAGCAATCAGCCCCAGCATTTT. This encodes CASSEQGMSNQPQHF.

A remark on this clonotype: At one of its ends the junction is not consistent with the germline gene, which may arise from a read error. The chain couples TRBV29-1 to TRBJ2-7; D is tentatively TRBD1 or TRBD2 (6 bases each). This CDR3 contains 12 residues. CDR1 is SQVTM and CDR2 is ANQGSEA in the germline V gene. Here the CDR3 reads CSGTAHGGEQHF. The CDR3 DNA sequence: TGCAGCGGGACGGCCCACGGGGGCGAGCAGCACTTC.

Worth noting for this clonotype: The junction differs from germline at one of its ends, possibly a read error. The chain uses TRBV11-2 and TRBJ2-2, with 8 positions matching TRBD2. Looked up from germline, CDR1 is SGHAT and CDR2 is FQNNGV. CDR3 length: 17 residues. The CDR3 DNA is TGTGCTAGCAGCATGCGACTAGCGAGCGCATTAGCCGGGGAGCTGCTTTTT. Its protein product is CASSMRLASALAGELLF.

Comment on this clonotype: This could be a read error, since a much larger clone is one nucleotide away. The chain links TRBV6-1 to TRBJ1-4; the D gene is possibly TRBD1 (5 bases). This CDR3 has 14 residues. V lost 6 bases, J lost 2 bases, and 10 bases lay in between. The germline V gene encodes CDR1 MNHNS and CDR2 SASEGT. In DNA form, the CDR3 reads TGTGCCAGCAGCATAGGGGACACTAATGAAAAACTGTTTTTT. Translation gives CASSIGDTNEKLFF.

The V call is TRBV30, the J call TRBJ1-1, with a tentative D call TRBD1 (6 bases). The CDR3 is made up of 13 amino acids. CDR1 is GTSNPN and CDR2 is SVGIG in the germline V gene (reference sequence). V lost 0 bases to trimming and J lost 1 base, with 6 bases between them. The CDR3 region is CAWSVQGNTEAFF. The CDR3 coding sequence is TGTGCCTGGAGTGTACAGGGGAACACTGAAGCTTTCTTT.